The 17 T cell receptor beta chains below all came from one sample that was sequenced in a study of T-cell reconstitution after alpha-beta-depleted transplantation in children. The TCRbeta library was prepared with unique molecular identifiers. TCRdb re-called the PCR reads with MiXCR, one entry per CDR3 protein. Counted here are about 200,000 distinct CDR3 sequences, around 5.9% occurring once; the ten biggest clones make up roughly 4.5%. Sample: PBMCs, taken before TCRalphabeta/CD19-depleted stem cell transplant. These receptors were obtained from a girl less than two years old with combined immunodeficiency, due to receive a stem cell transplant.

The V and J genes are TRBV7-9 and TRBJ2-2, with 11 nucleotides matching TRBD2. V lost 6 bases to trimming and J lost 6 bases; unmatched junction nucleotides: 9. The CDR3 loop spans 16 amino acids. CDR1 is SEHNR and CDR2 is FQNEAQ in the germline V gene (reference sequence). CDR3 loop: CASRPSSGRKAGELFF. The CDR3 coding sequence is TGTGCCAGCAGACCTTCTAGCGGGAGGAAGGCCGGGGAGCTGTTTTTT.

At least ten counts were recorded for this clonotype. V and J are TRBV11-2 and TRBJ2-1; no reliable D call. Germline V CDR1 and CDR2: SGHAT, FQNNGV. This CDR3 is built from 12 residues. V dropped 5 bases and J dropped 8 bases, with 10 bases sitting between them. The CDR3 DNA reads as TGTGCCAGCAGCCCGGAAGGCGATGAGCAGTTCTTC. Protein sequence: CASSPEGDEQFF.

The V gene is TRBV5-5, the J gene TRBJ1-5, with 10 bases identical to TRBD1. Germline CDR1 SGHKS, CDR2 YYEKEE (reference sequence). CDR3 length: 16 residues. Germline trimming cut 0 bases from V and 3 bases from J; bases unmatched to any gene: 3. CDR3 in DNA: TGTGCCAGCAGCTTGGGGACAGGGGGTTTCAATCAGCCCCAGCATTTT. It is translated as CASSLGTGGFNQPQHF.

This clonotype was counted at least ten times. The J gene is TRBJ1-1, the V gene TRBV7-2, with D possibly being TRBD1 (6 bases). Trimming removed 6 bases at V and 1 base at J, with 15 bases between. Germline loops: CDR1 SGHTA, CDR2 FQGNSA. CDR3 length: 15 residues. For the CDR3, the DNA is TGTGCCAGCAGGTCGGGGGGCGGACAGAACACTGAAGCTTTCTTT. Translation gives CASRSGGGQNTEAFF.

The rearrangement uses TRBV4-1 and TRBJ2-3, with D perhaps assigned TRBD1 or TRBD2 (5 bases each). Germline CDR1 is MGHRA and CDR2 is YSYEKL. The length of the CDR3 is 16 residues. V shed 1 base and J shed 1 base, with 12 bases lying between them. The CDR3 sequence: CASSQVQRGGTDTQYF. In DNA, the CDR3 is TGCGCCAGCAGCCAAGTGCAGAGGGGCGGCACAGATACGCAGTATTTT.

Notes on this clonotype: This may come from a read error, since a much larger clone is one base off. The V call is TRBV6-5, the J call TRBJ2-2; D might be TRBD2 (5 bases). This CDR3 comprises 11 residues. Germline V gene data show CDR1 as MNHEY and CDR2 as SVGAGI. CDR3 DNA: TGTGACAGCGGTACCAGGGGGGAGCTGTTTTTT. This sequence encodes CDSGTRGELFF.

With regard to this clonotype: A single base separates this from a much larger clone, so it may be a read error. J is TRBJ2-3 and V is TRBV12-3 or TRBV12-4, with TRBD2 as a possible D gene (6 bases). The CDR3 length is 14 residues. The CDR3, as DNA: TGTGCCATCAGTTTTCGGGAGTTTATAGATACGCAGTATTTT. The encoded protein is CAISFREFIDTQYF.

In its sample, this clonotype was seen a few times. The rearrangement uses TRBV19 and TRBJ2-6, with no clear D. Germline loops: CDR1 LNHDA, CDR2 SQIVND (reference sequence). V lost 2 bases, J lost 0 bases, and 8 bases lay in between. The CDR3 is 16 residues long. CDR3 nucleotides: TGTGCCAGTAGTATAACAGCCTCCTCTGGGGCCAACGTCCTGACTTTC. Residues: CASSITASSGANVLTF.

The sample holds many counts of this clonotype. The chain employs TRBV3-1 and TRBJ2-7; no reliable D call. The CDR3 is made up of 12 amino acids. V was pared by 2 bases and J by 2 bases, with 4 bases between. Germline V gene sequence: CDR1 LGHDT, CDR2 YNNKEL (reference sequence). CDR3 protein: CASSQLTYEQYF. In nucleotides, the CDR3 is TGTGCCAGCAGCCAACTCACCTACGAGCAGTACTTC.

This clonotype was detected only a few times. The chain uses TRBV7-8 and TRBJ2-7; 10 bases fit TRBD1. Germline CDR1 SGHVS, CDR2 FQNEAQ. CDR3 size: 20 residues. Losses at the gene ends were 5 bases for V and 0 bases for J; bases not matched to a gene: 19. The CDR3: CASSPHRFVRDRGRSYEQYF. The CDR3 DNA follows: TGTGCCAGCAGCCCGCATCGTTTCGTCCGGGACAGGGGACGCTCCTACGAGCAGTACTTC.

The sample holds many counts of this clonotype. The chain employs TRBV6-5 and TRBJ2-1, with a possible D match to TRBD2 (6 bases). The V end lost 4 bases, the J end lost 4 bases, and 14 bases lay between the germline ends. This CDR3 is 15 amino acids long. Germline lookup yields CDR1 MNHEY and CDR2 SVGAGI. This CDR3 is CASSFERGSYNEQFF. Here the CDR3 DNA reads TGTGCCAGCAGTTTCGAACGGGGGTCTTACAATGAGCAGTTCTTC.

This clonotype was found many times. The chain employs TRBV9 and TRBJ2-3; 10 nucleotides align to TRBD1. Germline V gene sequence: CDR1 SGDLS, CDR2 YYNGEE. V was clipped by 0 bases and J by 5 bases; unmatched bases: 12. The CDR3 totals 18 residues. The CDR3: CASSVDATGGAPGDTQYF. The DNA for the CDR3 is TGTGCCAGCAGCGTAGACGCGACAGGGGGCGCCCCCGGAGATACGCAGTATTTT.

At least ten counts were recorded for this clonotype. The CDR3 reads CSARNLDLHWAEAFF. For the CDR3, the DNA is TGCAGTGCTAGAAACTTGGACCTACATTGGGCTGAAGCTTTCTTT. The chain couples TRBV20-1 to TRBJ1-1; D uncertain. Trimming left V 2 bases short and J 6 bases short, with 19 bases between. The CDR3 runs 15 residues. Germline assignment: CDR1 DFQATT and CDR2 SNEGSKA (reference sequence).

There are a few counts of this clonotype. This CDR3 reads CSVRTGSSYEQYF. In nucleotides, the CDR3 is TGCAGCGTCAGGACAGGGAGCTCCTACGAGCAGTACTTC. The rearrangement links TRBV29-1 to TRBJ2-7; 8 bases match TRBD1. V was clipped by 6 bases and J by 0 bases; unmatched bases: 4. Germline V CDR1 and CDR2: SQVTM, ANQGSEA. CDR3 length: 13 residues.

The sample holds many counts of this clonotype. The chain uses TRBV20-1 and TRBJ2-2; 9 nucleotides match TRBD2. Trimming cost V 5 bases and J 5 bases; bases outside gene matches: 9. The CDR3 is 15 residues long. CDR1 is DFQATT, CDR2 SNEGSKA, per germline (reference sequence). CDR3 DNA sequence: TGCAGTGCTCCGAGGGCTCTAGCGGGGACCGGGGAGCTGTTTTTT. Translation: CSAPRALAGTGELFF.

The V call is TRBV30, the J call TRBJ2-1; TRBD2 aligns across 11 bases. Germline V lookup: CDR1 GTSNPN, CDR2 SVGIG (reference sequence). The CDR3 is 14 residues long. CDR3: CAYGSGGAENEQFF. The CDR3 nucleotides are TGTGCTTACGGTAGCGGGGGGGCCGAGAATGAGCAGTTCTTC.

A few counts support this clonotype. The CDR3 coding sequence is TGTGCCAGCAGCAAAAGCGGGACAGGGACCACCGGGGAGCTGTTTTTT. This sequence encodes CASSKSGTGTTGELFF. The chain recombines TRBV7-3 with TRBJ2-2; 9 bases map to TRBD1. Trimming removed 5 bases from V and 4 bases from J; junction bases left unmatched: 8. Per the germline V gene, CDR1 is SGHTA and CDR2 is FQGTGA. The CDR3 has 16 amino acids.